The clone carrying this T cell receptor beta chain has a count of ten or more. Its matching antigen is unknown. Regarding time point: newly diagnosed GD, antithyroid drugs for less than 3 months. Extracted RNA from PBMCs served as the source of the TCR library. By American Thyroid Association guidelines, Graves' disease was diagnosed in the cohort. EDTA tubes were used for drawing roughly 9 milliliters of peripheral blood. This CDR3 spans 15 amino acids. Trimming cost V 6 bases and J 3 bases, with 15 bases left between them. The sample is drawn from a study of regulatory T cells in long-lasting Graves disease. Study-wide points: Small sample size may have lowered accuracy.

Combining iRepertoire HTBI primers with Arm-PCR of CDR3 regions, the authors built TCR beta libraries. MiXCR was run by TCRdb on the multiplex PCR reads, yielding one entry per CDR3 protein. The sample lists some 320,000 distinct CDR3 sequences; over 15% were seen once. This sequence originates from a female donor with Graves disease. The chain has TRBV12-3 or TRBV12-4 and TRBJ2-1; possibly TRBD1 or TRBD2 for D (6 bases each). This sample comprised peripheral blood mononuclear cells (PBMCs), obtained at new diagnosis, from a patient treated with antithyroid drugs. The CDR3 nucleotides are TGTGCCAGCAGCCCCCGGGGGCCCTACTACAATGAGCAGTTCTTC. The encoded protein is CASSPRGPYYNEQFF.